This T cell receptor beta chain comes out of a study of STAT5B mutations in CD4+ large granular lymphocyte leukemia. Germline assignment: CDR1 GTSNPN and CDR2 SVGIG (reference sequence). The length of the CDR3 is 12 residues. V shed 8 bases and J shed 3 bases, with 11 bases lying between them. Repertoires were generated with immunoSEQ multiplex PCR, while TCRdb's copy carries only in-frame clones and drops some. The data contain under 35,000 clones, around four fifths of them singletons. What was sequenced was CD4+ T cells from blood buffy coats. The rearrangement joins TRBV30 to TRBJ1-3, with D perhaps matching TRBD1 (6 bases). The TCR sequence derives from a human donor in good health. This chain's CDR3 is CAAGEGGNTIYF. The CDR3 nucleotides read TGTGCCGCAGGGGAGGGTGGAAACACCATATATTTT. The variable domain in full, with the rest retrieved from reference TRBV30 and TRBJ1-3, is SQTIHQWPATLVQPVGSPLSLECTVEGTSNPNLYWYRQAAGRGLQLLFYSVGIGQISSEVPQNLSASRPQDRQFILSSKKLLLSDSGFYLCAAGEGGNTIYFGEGSWLTVV.